This TCR beta chain comes out of a study of T cell changes during pregnancy in multiple sclerosis. Trimming pared 8 bases from V and 5 bases from J, leaving 13 bases between. This CDR3 is built from 13 residues. Germline V gene sequence: CDR1 MDHEN, CDR2 SYDVKM. TCRdb's copy holds only in-frame clones and misses some; the assay was immunoSEQ multiplex PCR. Among about 20,000 clones listed, 88% were seen once. The chain uses TRBV28 and TRBJ2-1; D is perhaps TRBD1 (6 bases). This TCR was recovered from a female donor in good health, enrolled as a control in a pregnancy study. The sequencing used CD8+ T cells from peripheral blood mononuclear cells, collected in the third trimester of pregnancy. The CDR3 sequence: CASDLTGDNEQFF. Here the CDR3 DNA reads TGTGCCAGCGACCTGACAGGTGACAATGAGCAGTTCTTC.